The sequence of this TCR beta chain was determined in a study of early T cells in non-severe SARS-CoV-2 infection. Study information: Sequencing of bulk RNA from unsorted whole blood was done, without chain pairing.

Unique molecular identifiers (one per individual cDNA molecule) were attached. One entry per CDR3 protein, called by TCRdb with MiXCR from the 5' RACE reads. The sample carries about 71,000 distinct CDR3 sequences, 9.5% to 15% recorded once. Germline assignment: CDR1 SEHNR and CDR2 FQNEAQ (reference sequence). V was cut by 5 bases and J by 3 bases, with 14 bases left in between. This CDR3 is built from 14 residues. There are a few counts of this clonotype. Its cognate antigen is unknown. Overall study findings and caveats: VDJdb matching, biased toward anti-spike CD8 responses, missed private and CD4 specificities.

V usage is TRBV7-9 and J usage is TRBJ2-7; tentative D call: TRBD2 (5 bases). The sample consisted of whole blood, taken at baseline. This TCR derives from an adult who was a healthcare worker with PCR-confirmed SARS-CoV-2 infection or an uninfected control (not recorded which). In DNA, the CDR3 is TGTGCCAGCAGCCCCCCCGGGGTCCGCTACGAGCAGTACTTC. Amino acid sequence: CASSPPGVRYEQYF.